This T cell receptor (beta chain) was found in a study of shared clonotypes between healthy human individuals. Study-level background: CD8 memory received one plate per donor, CD8 naive two, CD4 memory three and CD4 naive three.

On sorted subsets, replicate PCRs used about 0.2 ug DNA, or 25,000 to 35,000 T cell genomes. Produced via immunoSEQ multiplex PCR; TCRdb's table is partial and in-frame only. The profile shows about 820,000 clones, about 92% of them singletons. The CDR3 loop spans 16 amino acids. Looked up from germline, CDR1 is LGHNA and CDR2 is YSLEER. V lost 1 base to trimming and J lost 4 bases, with 17 bases between them. Study results and limitations: Generally, naive subsets (rather than memory subsets) showed larger estimated richness.

About this clone itself: Antigen unknown.

CD45RO-negative, CCR7-selected cells formed the naive CD8 fraction, which excluded terminally differentiated effector memory CD45RA+ cells. Sequenced material: naive CD8+ T cells sorted from blood. The J gene is TRBJ2-7, the V gene TRBV4-3; TRBD2 might be the D (5 bases). This receptor was obtained from a man aged 25 to 40 in good health. As DNA, the CDR3 is TGCGCCAGCAGCCAAGCTATCGAGCGGCCTCATTACGAGCAGTACTTC. It codes for CASSQAIERPHYEQYF.